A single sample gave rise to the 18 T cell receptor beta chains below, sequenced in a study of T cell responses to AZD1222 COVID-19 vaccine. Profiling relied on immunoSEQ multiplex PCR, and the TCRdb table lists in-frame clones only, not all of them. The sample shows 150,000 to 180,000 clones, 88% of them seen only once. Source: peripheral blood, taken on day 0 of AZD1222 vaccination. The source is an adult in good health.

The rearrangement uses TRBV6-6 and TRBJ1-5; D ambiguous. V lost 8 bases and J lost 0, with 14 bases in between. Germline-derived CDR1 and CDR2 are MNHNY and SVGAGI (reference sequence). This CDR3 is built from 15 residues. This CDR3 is CASGDGRNSNQPQHF. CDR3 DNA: TGTGCCAGCGGCGATGGACGGAATAGCAATCAGCCCCAGCATTTT.

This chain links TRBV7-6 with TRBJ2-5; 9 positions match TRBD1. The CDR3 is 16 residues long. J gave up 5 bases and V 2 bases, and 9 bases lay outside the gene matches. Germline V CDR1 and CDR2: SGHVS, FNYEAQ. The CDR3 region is CASSLTGQGKVETQYF. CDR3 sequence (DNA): TGTGCCAGCAGCTTAACGGGACAGGGTAAAGTCGAGACCCAGTACTTC.

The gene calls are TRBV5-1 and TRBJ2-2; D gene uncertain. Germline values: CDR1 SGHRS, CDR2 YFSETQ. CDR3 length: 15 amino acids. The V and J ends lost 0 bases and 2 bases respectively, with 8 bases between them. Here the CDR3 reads CASSLDLANTGELFF. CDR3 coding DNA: TGCGCCAGCAGCTTGGACCTGGCAAACACCGGGGAGCTGTTTTTT.

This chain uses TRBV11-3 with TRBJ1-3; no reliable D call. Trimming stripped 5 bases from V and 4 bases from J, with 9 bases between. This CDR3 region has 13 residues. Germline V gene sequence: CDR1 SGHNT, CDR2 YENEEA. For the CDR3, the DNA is TGTGCCAGCAGCCGGGGAGCCGGAAACACCATATATTTT. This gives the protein CASSRGAGNTIYF.

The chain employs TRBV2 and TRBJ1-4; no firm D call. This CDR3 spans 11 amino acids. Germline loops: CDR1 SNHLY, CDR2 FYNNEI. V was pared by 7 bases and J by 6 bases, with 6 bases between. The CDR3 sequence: CASKSYEKLFF. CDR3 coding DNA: TGTGCCAGCAAATCGTATGAAAAACTGTTTTTT.

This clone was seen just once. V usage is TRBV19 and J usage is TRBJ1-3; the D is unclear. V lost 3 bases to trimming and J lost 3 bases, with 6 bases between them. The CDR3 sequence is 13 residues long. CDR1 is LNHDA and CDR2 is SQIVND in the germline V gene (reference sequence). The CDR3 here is CASSINNGNTIYF. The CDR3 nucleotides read TGTGCCAGTAGTATCAACAATGGAAACACCATATATTTT.

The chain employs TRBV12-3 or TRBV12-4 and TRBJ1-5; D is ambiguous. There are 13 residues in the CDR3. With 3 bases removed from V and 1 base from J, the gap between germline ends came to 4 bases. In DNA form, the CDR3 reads TGTGCCAGCAGTTTCGGGAGCAATCAGCCCCAGCATTTT. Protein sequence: CASSFGSNQPQHF.

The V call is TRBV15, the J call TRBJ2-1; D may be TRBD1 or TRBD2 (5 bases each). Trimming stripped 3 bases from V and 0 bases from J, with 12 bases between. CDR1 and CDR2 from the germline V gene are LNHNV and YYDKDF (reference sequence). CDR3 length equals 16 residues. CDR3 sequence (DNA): TGTGCCACCAGCAGCCCGGGACCGAGCTCCTACAATGAGCAGTTCTTC. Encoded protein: CATSSPGPSSYNEQFF. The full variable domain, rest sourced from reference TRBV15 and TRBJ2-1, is DAMVIQNPRYQVTQFGKPVTLSCSQTLNHNVMYWYQQKSSQAPKLLFHYYDKDFNNEADTPDNFQSRRPNTSFCFLDIRSPGLGDTAMYLCATSSPGPSSYNEQFFGPGTRLTVL.

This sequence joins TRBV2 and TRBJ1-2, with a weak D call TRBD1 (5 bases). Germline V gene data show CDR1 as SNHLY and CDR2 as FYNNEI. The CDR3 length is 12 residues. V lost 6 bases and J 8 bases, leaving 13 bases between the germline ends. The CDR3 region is CASRQGRGGYTF. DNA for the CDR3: TGTGCCAGCAGGCAGGGAAGAGGCGGCTACACCTTC.

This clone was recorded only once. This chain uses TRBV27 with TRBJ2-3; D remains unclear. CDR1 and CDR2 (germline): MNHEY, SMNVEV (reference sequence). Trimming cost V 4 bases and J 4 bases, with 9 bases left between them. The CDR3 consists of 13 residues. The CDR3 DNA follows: TGTGCCAGCAGTTCCGCCGATTCAGATACGCAGTATTTT. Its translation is CASSSADSDTQYF.

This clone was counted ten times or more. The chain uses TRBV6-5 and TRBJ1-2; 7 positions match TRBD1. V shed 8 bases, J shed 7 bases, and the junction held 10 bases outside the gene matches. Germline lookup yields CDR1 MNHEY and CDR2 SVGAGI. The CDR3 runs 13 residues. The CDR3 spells CASPGQAFGGYTF. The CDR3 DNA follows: TGTGCCAGCCCCGGACAGGCTTTTGGTGGCTACACCTTC.

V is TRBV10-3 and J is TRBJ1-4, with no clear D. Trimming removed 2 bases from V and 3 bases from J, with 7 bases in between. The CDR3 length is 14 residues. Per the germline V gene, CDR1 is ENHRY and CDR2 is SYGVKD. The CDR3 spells CAISESGPNEKLFF. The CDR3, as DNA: TGTGCCATCAGTGAGAGTGGGCCTAATGAAAAACTGTTTTTT.

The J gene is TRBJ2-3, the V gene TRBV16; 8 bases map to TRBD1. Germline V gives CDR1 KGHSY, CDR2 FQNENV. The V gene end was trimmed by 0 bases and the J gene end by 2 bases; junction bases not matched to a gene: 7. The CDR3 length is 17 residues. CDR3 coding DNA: TGTGCCAGCAGCCAATCCGGACAGGGTAGACCCACAGATACGCAGTATTTT. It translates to CASSQSGQGRPTDTQYF.

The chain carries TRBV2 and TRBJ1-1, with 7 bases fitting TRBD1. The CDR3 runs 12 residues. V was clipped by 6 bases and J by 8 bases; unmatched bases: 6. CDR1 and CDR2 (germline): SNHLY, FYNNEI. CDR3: CASRWEGQEAFF. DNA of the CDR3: TGTGCCAGCAGATGGGAGGGACAGGAAGCTTTCTTT.

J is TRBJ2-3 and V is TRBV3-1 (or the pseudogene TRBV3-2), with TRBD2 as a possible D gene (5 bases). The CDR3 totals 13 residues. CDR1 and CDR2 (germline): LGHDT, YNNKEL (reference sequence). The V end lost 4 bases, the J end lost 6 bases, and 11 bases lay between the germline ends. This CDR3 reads CASSPGGWDTQYF. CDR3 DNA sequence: TGTGCCAGCAGCCCCGGCGGGTGGGATACGCAGTATTTT.

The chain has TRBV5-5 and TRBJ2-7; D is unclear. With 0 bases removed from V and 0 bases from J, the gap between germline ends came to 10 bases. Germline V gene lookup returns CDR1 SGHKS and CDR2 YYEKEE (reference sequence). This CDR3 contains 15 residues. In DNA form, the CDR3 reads TGTGCCAGCAGCTTGGCCTGGCGTACCTCCTACGAGCAGTACTTC. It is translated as CASSLAWRTSYEQYF.

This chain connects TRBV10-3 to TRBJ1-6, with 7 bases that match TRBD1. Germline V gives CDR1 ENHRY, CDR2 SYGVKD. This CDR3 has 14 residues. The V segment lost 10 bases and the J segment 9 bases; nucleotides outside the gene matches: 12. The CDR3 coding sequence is TGTGCCACCTCAGGGGGGGGGCCGGCTTCACCCCTCCACTTT. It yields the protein CATSGGGPASPLHF.

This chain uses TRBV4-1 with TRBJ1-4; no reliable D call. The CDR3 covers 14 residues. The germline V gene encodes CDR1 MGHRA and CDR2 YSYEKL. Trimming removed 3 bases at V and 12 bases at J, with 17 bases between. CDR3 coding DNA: TGCGCCAGCAGCCAGGTCGTGAGGTATGATGAACTGTTTTTT. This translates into CASSQVVRYDELFF.